This T cell receptor (beta chain) was captured by sequencing in a study of blood T cells in healthy people across ages. Study findings and constraints: One million T cells yielded diversity estimates that were considered underestimates. Naive T cell percentage showed a strong correlation with TCR beta diversity.

A second PCR, run for about 7 to 11 cycles, used a sample-barcoded 5' primer plus a J-beta primer mix. A single record per CDR3 protein comes from TCRdb applying MiXCR to the 5' RACE reads. The data show about 1,500,000 distinct CDR3 sequences, with 40% to 50% seen just once and roughly 8.2% held by the top ten. Worth noting for this clonotype: Its specificity is not known.

Germline V gene lookup returns CDR1 SGHDT and CDR2 YYEEEE. The CDR3 totals 14 residues. Trimming shortened V by 6 bases and J by 2 bases, and 12 bases separated the two germline ends. Those donating, healthy Caucasian individuals from Russia, were aged 6 to 90. Per sample, extraction of total RNA gave at least 5.5 micrograms in every case. Sequencing used blood. This clonotype was obtained from a woman aged 18-35 years in good health. The chain combines TRBV5-6 with TRBJ1-5, with a weak D call TRBD1 (5 bases). CDR3 in DNA: TGTGCCAGCAACTGGGGGGGGGGCAATCAGCCCCAGCATTTT. Amino acid sequence: CASNWGGGNQPQHF.